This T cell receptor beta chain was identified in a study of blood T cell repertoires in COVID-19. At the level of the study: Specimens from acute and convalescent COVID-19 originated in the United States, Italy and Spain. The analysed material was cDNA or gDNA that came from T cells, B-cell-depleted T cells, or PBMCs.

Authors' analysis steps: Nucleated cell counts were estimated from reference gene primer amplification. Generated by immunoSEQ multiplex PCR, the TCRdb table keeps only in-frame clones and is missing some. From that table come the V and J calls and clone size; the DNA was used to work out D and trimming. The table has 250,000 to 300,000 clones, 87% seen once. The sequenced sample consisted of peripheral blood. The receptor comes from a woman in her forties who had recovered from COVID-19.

This chain's CDR3 is CASSLGGQGTDTQYF. CDR3 DNA sequence: TGTGCCAGCAGCTTAGGGGGGCAGGGCACAGATACGCAGTATTTT. The chain uses TRBV11-3 and TRBJ2-3; perhaps TRBD1 as D (6 bases). Germline assignment: CDR1 SGHNT and CDR2 YENEEA. V lost 1 base, J lost 1 base, and 9 bases lay in between. CDR3 size: 15 residues. The full variable domain, with the rest looked up from reference TRBV11-3 and TRBJ2-3, is EAGVVQSPRYKIIEKKQPVAFWCNPISGHNTLYWYLQNLGQGPELLIRYENEEAVDDSQLPKDRFSAERLKGVDSTLKIQPAELGDSAVYLCASSLGGQGTDTQYFGPGTRLTVL.